This T cell receptor (beta chain) originates from a study of T cells in Graves' hyperthyroidism and ophthalmopathy (dated by TCRdb to 2018 to 2020). With regard to the full study: Peripheral blood was collected at initial diagnosis, before any treatment. A discovery cohort of 95 to 100 patients, 43 with Graves' ophthalmopathy and approximately 60 with stable Graves' hyperthyroidism, was used to find distinguishing TCR V-J signatures. Whether ophthalmopathy could be predicted prospectively was tested in an independent validation cohort made up of under 20 hyperthyroidism patients plus 17 patients who later progressed to ophthalmopathy. The roughly 91 discovery patients were randomly split 7:3 into training and test sets. In addition, the study compared T-cell repertoires in thyroid tissue and in blood from six Graves' hyperthyroidism patients. Once sampling was done, hyperthyroidism patients were given methimazole at a starting dose of 30 mg daily, whereas ophthalmopathy patients were given high-dose intravenous methylprednisolone. The paper reports TCR Vbeta CDR3 sequencing of roughly 140 peripheral blood samples: approximately 41 ophthalmopathy, fewer than 80 hyperthyroidism and roughly 17 progressor patients.

A patient counted as having stable Graves' hyperthyroidism if no progression to ophthalmopathy occurred over 18 months of follow-up. Hyperthyroidism patients were newly diagnosed, had a disease duration of under 2 months, and were aged 18 to 65 years. Patients with uncontrolled infections, other autoimmune diseases, pregnancy or lactation were excluded. Clinical symptoms, serum thyroxine and TRAb, thyroid ultrasound, and orbital computed tomography formed the basis for the diagnoses. PBMCs were separated from roughly 10 ml of fresh peripheral blood using Ficoll-Paque density gradient centrifugation. Total RNA was extracted with Trizol reagent, and quality was checked on an Agilent 2100 Bioanalyzer. Amplification of TCR beta CDR3 regions was carried out from RNA transcripts. The first round of RT-PCR for the TCR CDR3 was performed with the HTBI primer set and the Qiagen OneStep RT-PCR kit. The libraries were constructed in a second round of multiplex PCR and then size-selected and purified. Paired-end sequencing of the libraries was performed with 100 bp reads on an Illumina HiSeq2000. For the original study's pipeline: SOAPnuke was used to process the raw data, with reads discarded if the reads contained adapters or uncalled bases, had a mean Phred below 15, or lacked an exact constant-primer or identifier match. High-quality paired reads were merged with COPE v1.2.5, and unique nucleotide sequences were defined as clonotypes. MiTCR v1.1 was used to align the clonotypes against IMGT TRBV, TRBD and TRBJ reference segments. The analysis was restricted to V-J combinations with a frequency above 0.0001, which together covered 99% to 99.2% of the repertoires. The TCS score was defined as F50 (clonal expansion) divided by E x V (chaos), with BLOSUM62-based TCRdist calculated between CDR3 peptides within each V-J. Welch's t-statistics and random forest reduced 500 to 650 V-J features to roughly 13, which were used in a naive Bayes classifier (R e1071). Starting from the raw public reads, TCRdb applied fastp trimming at Q25, assembled clones with MiXCR and retained in-frame beta chains. Under each unique CDR3 protein, matching rows form one entry showing the most common genes and DNA. The V and J calls come from TCRdb's annotation, not from the publication. For this sample the table gives around 600,000 distinct CDR3 sequences, of which approximately 14% were detected only once. In total, the top ten clones hold under 8% of the sample.

Overall results and qualifications from the work: Blood samples also contained most of the expanded thyroid clonotypes (frequency above 0.001), which suggests that blood repertoires may reflect thyroid immune responses. In validation, the model predicted progression to ophthalmopathy a median of about 6.8 months before onset, with approximately 71% sensitivity and almost 75% specificity. Sample size was not statistically predetermined, and blinding of investigators to group allocation was not performed. Ophthalmopathy was separated from stable hyperthyroidism by a 13 V-J signature model, with approximately 90% sensitivity and about 84% specificity obtained in cross-validation and 80%/75% obtained in testing.

This clonotype was seen at least ten times. What this receptor recognizes is not known. The record has no base qualities; no much larger clone is one base away. The germline V gene supplies CDR1 SGHTA and CDR2 FQGNSA. The CDR3 runs 13 amino acids, cysteine and phenylalanine included. Only the CDR3 DNA stays, 39 bases, in frame from base 1. V is cut by 3 bases and J by 8 bases, and the space between the germline ends is 13 bases. The receptor was isolated from a woman aged 25 to 39 with Graves' hyperthyroidism. Recombination connected TRBV7-2 to TRBJ1-2; TRBD1 is a possible D gene, resting on 6 matching bases. The sample was blood. The bases are TGTGCCAGCAGCTTTACCGGACAGAGGGGCTACACCTTC. Protein translation: CASSFTGQRGYTF.